The source of this T cell receptor beta chain is a study of Siglec-9 on CD8 T cells in melanoma (dated by TCRdb to the late 2010s). For context, the study as a whole: The study examined the expression of Siglec-9 on CD8+ T cells and how Siglec-9 regulates T cells within the melanoma tumor microenvironment. Study-level results and caveats: Siglec-9 was reported to mark and regulate an effector memory CD8+ T-cell subset that appeared to accumulate within melanoma tumors.

The germline V gene supplies CDR1 SGHRS and CDR2 YFSETQ. From cysteine to phenylalanine, the CDR3 is 14 amino acids long. Just the 42-base CDR3 DNA is kept, in frame starting at base 1. Compared with germline, V lacks 4 bases and J lacks 10 bases; bases without a gene match: 13. The sample holds one count of this clone. Its target antigen remains unknown. Qualities for individual bases were not recorded, and no much larger clone is one base off. Libraries were constructed by the immunoSEQ multiplex PCR assay. Entries here come from immuneACCESS through TCRdb and include only in-frame sequences with V and J called. Some clones fail to appear in such tables; in the studies checked, an unresolved V gene covers under half of the shortfall, and the cause of the remainder is unknown. The table for this sample lists 25,000 to 30,000 clones; more than 80% of them were counted only once. Jointly, the top ten make up roughly 6% of the sample.

The V gene is TRBV5-1 and the J gene is TRBJ1-2; TRBD1 lines up with 7 middle nucleotides. Sequenced: Siglec-9- CD8+ T cells sorted from blood. The cell subset or site label for this specimen denotes: CD8 T cells lacking Siglec-9. The receptor comes from a human donor in good health. The sequenced DNA is TGCGCCAGCAGCCCCTCACGACAGGGCCGAGACTACACCTTC. This translates into CASSPSRQGRDYTF.